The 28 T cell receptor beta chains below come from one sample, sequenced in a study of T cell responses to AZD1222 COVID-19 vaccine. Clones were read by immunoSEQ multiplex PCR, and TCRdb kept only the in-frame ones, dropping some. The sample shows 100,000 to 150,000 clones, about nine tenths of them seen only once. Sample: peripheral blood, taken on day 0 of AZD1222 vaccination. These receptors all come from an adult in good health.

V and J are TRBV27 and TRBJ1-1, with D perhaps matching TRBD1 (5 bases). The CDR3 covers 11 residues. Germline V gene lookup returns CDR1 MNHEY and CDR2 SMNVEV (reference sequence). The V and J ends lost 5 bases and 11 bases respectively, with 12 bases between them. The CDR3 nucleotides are TGTGCCAGCAGTGCCCAGGGTGAGGCTTTCTTT. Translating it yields CASSAQGEAFF.

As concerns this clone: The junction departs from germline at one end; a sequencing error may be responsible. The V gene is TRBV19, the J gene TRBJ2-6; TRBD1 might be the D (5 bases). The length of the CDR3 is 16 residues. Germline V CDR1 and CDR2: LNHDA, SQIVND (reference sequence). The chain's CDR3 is CASNIGVESGANVLTF. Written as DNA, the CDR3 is TGTGCCAGTAATATAGGGGTGGAGTCTGGGGCCAACGTCCTGACTTTC.

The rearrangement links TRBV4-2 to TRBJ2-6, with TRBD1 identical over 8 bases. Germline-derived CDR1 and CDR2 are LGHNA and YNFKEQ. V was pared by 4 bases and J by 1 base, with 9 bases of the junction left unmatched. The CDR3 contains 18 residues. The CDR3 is CASSLDGQGASGANVLTF. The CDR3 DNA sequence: TGTGCCAGCAGCCTTGACGGGCAGGGGGCGTCTGGGGCCAACGTCCTGACTTTC.

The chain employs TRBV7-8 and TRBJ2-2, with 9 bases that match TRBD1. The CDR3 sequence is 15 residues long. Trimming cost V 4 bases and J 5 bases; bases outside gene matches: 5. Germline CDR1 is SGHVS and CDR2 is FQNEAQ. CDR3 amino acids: CASSSGTGRTGELFF. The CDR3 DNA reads TGTGCCAGCAGCTCAGGGACAGGGCGGACCGGGGAGCTGTTTTTT.

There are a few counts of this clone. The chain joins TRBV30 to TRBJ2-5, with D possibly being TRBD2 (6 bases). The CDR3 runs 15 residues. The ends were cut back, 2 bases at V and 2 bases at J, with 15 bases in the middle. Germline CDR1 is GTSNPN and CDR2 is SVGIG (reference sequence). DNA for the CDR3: TGTGCCTGGAGTCGGCACGGGGGTGGGCAAGAGACCCAGTACTTC. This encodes CAWSRHGGGQETQYF.

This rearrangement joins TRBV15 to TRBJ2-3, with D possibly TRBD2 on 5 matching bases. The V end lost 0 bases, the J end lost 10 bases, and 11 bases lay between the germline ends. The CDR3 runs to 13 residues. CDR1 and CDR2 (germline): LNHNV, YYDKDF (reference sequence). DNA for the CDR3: TGTGCCACCAGCAGAGATCCAAGCGGCGCGCAGTATTTT. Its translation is CATSRDPSGAQYF.

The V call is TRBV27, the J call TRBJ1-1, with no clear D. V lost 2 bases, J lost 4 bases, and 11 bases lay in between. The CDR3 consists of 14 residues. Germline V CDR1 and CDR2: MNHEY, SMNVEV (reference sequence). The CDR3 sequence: CASSLTWGSTEAFF. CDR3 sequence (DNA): TGTGCCAGCAGTTTAACGTGGGGTTCCACTGAAGCTTTCTTT.

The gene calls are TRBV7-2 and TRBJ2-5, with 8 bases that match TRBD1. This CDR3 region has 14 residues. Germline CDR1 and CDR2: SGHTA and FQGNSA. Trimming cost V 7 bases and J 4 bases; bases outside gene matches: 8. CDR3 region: CASTPDRGRETQYF. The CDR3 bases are TGTGCCAGCACCCCCGACAGGGGACGAGAGACCCAGTACTTC.

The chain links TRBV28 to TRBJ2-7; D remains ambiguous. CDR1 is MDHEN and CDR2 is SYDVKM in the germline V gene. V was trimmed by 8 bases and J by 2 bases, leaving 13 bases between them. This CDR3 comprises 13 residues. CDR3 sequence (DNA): TGTGCCAGCGAGTCGGGCCAAACCTACGAGCAGTACTTC. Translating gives CASESGQTYEQYF.

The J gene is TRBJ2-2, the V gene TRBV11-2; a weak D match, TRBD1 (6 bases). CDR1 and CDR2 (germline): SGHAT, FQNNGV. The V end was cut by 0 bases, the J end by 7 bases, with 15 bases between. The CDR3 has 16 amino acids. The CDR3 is CASSLETGLVIGELFF. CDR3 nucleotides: TGTGCCAGCAGCTTAGAGACAGGCCTAGTAATCGGGGAGCTGTTTTTT. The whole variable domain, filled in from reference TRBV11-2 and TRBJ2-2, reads EAGVAQSPRYKIIEKRQSVAFWCNPISGHATLYWYQQILGQGPKLLIQFQNNGVVDDSQLPKDRFSAERLKGVDSTLKIQPAKLEDSAVYLCASSLETGLVIGELFFGEGSRLTVL.

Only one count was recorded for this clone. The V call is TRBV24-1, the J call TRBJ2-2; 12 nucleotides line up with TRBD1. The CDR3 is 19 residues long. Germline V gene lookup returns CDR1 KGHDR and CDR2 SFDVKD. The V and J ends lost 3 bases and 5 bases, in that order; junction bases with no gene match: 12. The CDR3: CATSDTGTGGLLWTGELFF. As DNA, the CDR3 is TGTGCCACCAGTGATACCGGGACAGGGGGCTTATTGTGGACCGGGGAGCTGTTTTTT.

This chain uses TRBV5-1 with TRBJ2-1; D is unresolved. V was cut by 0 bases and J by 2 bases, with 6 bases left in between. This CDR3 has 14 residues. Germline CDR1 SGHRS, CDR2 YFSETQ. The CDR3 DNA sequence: TGCGCCAGCAGCTTGGACTTAACCTACAATGAGCAGTTCTTC. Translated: CASSLDLTYNEQFF.

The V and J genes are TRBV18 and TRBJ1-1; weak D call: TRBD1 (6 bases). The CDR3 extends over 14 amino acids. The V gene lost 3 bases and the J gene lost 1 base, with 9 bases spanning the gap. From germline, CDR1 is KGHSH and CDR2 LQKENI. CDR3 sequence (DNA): TGTGCCAGCTCACCGGGCAGGGGGAACACTGAAGCTTTCTTT. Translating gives CASSPGRGNTEAFF.

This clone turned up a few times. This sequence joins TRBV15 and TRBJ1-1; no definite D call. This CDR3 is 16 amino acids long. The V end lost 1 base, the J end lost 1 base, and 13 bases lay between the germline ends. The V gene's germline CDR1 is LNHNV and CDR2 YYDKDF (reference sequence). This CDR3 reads CATSRAETDANTEAFF. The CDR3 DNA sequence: TGTGCCACCAGCAGAGCTGAGACCGACGCGAACACTGAAGCTTTCTTT. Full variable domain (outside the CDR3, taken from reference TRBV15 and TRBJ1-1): DAMVIQNPRYQVTQFGKPVTLSCSQTLNHNVMYWYQQKSSQAPKLLFHYYDKDFNNEADTPDNFQSRRPNTSFCFLDIRSPGLGDTAMYLCATSRAETDANTEAFFGQGTRLTVV.

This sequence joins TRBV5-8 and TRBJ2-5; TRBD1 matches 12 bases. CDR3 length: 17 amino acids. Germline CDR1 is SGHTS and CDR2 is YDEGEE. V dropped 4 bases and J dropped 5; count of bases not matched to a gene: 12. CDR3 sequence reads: CASSLGTGGAGLETQYF. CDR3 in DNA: TGTGCCAGCAGCCTGGGGACAGGGGGCGCGGGACTGGAGACCCAGTACTTC.

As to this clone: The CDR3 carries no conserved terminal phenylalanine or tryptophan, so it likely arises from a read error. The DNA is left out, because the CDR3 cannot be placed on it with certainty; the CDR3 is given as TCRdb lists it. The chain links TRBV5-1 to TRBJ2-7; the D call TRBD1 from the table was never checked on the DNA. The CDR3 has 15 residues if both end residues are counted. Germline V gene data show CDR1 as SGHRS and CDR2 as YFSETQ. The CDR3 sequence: CASSPILNLRDKPPE.

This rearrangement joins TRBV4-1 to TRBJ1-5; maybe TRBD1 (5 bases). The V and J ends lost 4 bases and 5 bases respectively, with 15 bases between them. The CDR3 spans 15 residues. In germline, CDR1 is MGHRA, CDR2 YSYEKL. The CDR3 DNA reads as TGCGCCAGCAGCCGGGTCACAGGTCAGGATCAGCCCCAGCATTTT. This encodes CASSRVTGQDQPQHF.

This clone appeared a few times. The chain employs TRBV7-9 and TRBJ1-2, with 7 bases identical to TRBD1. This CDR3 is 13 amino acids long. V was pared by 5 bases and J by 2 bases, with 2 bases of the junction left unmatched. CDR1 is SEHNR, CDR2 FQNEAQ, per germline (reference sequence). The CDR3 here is CASSTTGNYGYTF. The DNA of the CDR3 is TGTGCCAGCAGCACGACAGGGAACTATGGCTACACCTTC. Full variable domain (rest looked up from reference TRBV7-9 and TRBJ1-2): DTGVSQNPRHKITKRGQNVTFRCDPISEHNRLYWYRQTLGQGPEFLTYFQNEAQLEKSRLLSDRFSAERPKGSFSTLEIQRTEQGDSAMYLCASSTTGNYGYTFGSGTRLTVV.

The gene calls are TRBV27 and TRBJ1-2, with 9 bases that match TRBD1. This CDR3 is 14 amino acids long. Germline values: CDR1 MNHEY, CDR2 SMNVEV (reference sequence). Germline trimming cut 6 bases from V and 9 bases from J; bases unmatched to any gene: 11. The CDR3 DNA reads TGTGCCAGCAGCCTAGGGGTCGGACAGGGGCGCTACACCTTC. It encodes CASSLGVGQGRYTF.

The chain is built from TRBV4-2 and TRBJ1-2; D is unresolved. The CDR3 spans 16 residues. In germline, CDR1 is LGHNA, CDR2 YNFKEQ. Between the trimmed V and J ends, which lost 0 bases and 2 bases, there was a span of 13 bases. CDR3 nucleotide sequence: TGTGCCAGCAGCCAAGATATGGGTCAGTTGAACTATGGCTACACCTTC. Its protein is CASSQDMGQLNYGYTF.

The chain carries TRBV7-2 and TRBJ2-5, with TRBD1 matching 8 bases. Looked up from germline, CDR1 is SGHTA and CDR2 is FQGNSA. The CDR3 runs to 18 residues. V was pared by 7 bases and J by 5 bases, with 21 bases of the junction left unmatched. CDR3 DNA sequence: TGTGCCAGCACGTCCCCGGGACAGGCCCGAGTAGGGTGGGAGACCCAGTACTTC. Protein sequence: CASTSPGQARVGWETQYF.

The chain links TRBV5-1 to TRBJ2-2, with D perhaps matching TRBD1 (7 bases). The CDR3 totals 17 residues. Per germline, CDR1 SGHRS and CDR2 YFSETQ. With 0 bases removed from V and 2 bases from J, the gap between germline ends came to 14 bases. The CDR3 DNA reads TGCGCCAGCAGCTTGGCAGGGCAGGGGGGAAACACCGGGGAGCTGTTTTTT. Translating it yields CASSLAGQGGNTGELFF.

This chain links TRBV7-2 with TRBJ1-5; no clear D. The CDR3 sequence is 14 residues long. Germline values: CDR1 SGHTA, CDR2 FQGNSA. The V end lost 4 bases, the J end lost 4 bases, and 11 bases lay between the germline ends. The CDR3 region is CASSSSTVNQPQHF. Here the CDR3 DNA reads TGTGCCAGCAGCTCCTCGACGGTTAATCAGCCCCAGCATTTT.

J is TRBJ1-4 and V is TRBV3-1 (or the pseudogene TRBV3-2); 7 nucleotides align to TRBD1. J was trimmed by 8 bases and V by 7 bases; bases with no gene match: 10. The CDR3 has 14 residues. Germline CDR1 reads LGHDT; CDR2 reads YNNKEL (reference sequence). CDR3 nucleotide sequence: TGTGCCAGCACCGACAGGGCGCGGGGGGAAAAACTGTTTTTT. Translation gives CASTDRARGEKLFF.

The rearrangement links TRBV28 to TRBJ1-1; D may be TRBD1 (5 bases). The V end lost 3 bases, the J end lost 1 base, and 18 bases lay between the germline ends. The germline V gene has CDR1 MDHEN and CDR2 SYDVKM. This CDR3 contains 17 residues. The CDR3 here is CASSLAPGTTSNTEAFF. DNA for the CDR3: TGTGCCAGCAGTTTGGCCCCGGGGACCACGTCGAACACTGAAGCTTTCTTT.

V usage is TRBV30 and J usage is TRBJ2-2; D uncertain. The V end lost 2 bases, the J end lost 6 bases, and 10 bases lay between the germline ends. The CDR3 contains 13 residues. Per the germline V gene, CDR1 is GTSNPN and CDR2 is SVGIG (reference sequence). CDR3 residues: CAWSLVVAGELFF. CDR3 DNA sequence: TGTGCCTGGAGTCTTGTGGTGGCCGGGGAGCTGTTTTTT.

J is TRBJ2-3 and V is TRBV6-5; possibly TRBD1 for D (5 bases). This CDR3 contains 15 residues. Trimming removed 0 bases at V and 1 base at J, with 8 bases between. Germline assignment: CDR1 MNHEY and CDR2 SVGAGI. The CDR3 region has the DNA TGTGCCAGCAGTTACTCGACAGCGCGCACAGATACGCAGTATTTT. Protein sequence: CASSYSTARTDTQYF.

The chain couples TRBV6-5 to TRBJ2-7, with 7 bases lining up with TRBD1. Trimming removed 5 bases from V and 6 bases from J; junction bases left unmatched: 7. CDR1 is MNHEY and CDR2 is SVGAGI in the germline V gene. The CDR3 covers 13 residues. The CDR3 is CASSIRTGLEQYF. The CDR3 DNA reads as TGTGCCAGCAGTATCCGGACAGGACTCGAGCAGTACTTC.